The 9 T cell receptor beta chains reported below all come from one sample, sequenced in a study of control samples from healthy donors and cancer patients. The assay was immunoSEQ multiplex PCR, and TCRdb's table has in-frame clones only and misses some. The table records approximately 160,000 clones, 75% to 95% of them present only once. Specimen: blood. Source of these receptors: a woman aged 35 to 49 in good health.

CDR3: CASRRTGGREENTEAFF. The CDR3, as DNA: TGCGCCAGCAGGAGAACCGGGGGGCGGGAAGAGAACACTGAAGCTTTCTTT. The chain combines TRBV5-1 with TRBJ1-1, with a tentative D call TRBD1 (6 bases). This CDR3 comprises 17 residues. With 5 bases removed from V and 1 base from J, the gap between germline ends came to 21 bases. Germline V gives CDR1 SGHRS, CDR2 YFSETQ.

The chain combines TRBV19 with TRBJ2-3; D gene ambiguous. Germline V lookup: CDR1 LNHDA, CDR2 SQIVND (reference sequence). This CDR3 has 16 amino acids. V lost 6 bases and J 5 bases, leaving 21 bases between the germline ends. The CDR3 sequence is CASRTPGISIGDTQYF. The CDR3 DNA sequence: TGTGCCAGTAGAACCCCCGGAATAAGCATAGGAGATACGCAGTATTTT. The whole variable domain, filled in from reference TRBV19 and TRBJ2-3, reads DGGITQSPKYLFRKEGQNVTLSCEQNLNHDAMYWYRQDPGQGLRLIYYSQIVNDFQKGDIAEGYSVSREKKESFPLTVTSAQKNPTAFYLCASRTPGISIGDTQYFGPGTRLTVL.

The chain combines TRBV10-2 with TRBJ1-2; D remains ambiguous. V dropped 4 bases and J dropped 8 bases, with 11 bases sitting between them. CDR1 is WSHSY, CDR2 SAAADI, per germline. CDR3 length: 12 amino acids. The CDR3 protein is CASSGGKEGYTF. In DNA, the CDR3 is TGCGCCAGCAGTGGGGGAAAGGAAGGCTACACCTTC.

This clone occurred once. The CDR3 spells CAITGEVQTEAFF. CDR3 bases: TGTGCCATAACAGGGGAGGTGCAGACTGAAGCTTTCTTT. V is TRBV2 and J is TRBJ1-1, with TRBD1 matching 7 bases. This CDR3 has 13 amino acids. Trimming cost V 10 bases and J 5 bases; bases outside gene matches: 10. Germline loops: CDR1 SNHLY, CDR2 FYNNEI. Full variable domain (missing parts from reference TRBV2 and TRBJ1-1): EPEVTQTPSHQVTQMGQEVILRCVPISNHLYFYWYRQILGQKVEFLVSFYNNEISEKSEIFDDQFSVERPDGSNFTLKIRSTKLEDSAMYFCAITGEVQTEAFFGQGTRLTVV.

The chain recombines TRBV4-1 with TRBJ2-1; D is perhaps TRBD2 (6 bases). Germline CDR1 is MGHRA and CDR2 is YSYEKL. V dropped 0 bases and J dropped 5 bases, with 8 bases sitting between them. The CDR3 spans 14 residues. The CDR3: CASSQERGDNEQFF. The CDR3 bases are TGCGCCAGCAGCCAAGAGCGGGGCGACAATGAGCAGTTCTTC.

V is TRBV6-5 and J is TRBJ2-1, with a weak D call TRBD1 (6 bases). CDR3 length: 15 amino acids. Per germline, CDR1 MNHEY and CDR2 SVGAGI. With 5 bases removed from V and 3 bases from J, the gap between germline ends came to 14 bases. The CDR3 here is CASSLKGHHYNEQFF. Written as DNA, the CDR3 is TGTGCCAGCAGTCTCAAGGGACACCACTACAATGAGCAGTTCTTC.

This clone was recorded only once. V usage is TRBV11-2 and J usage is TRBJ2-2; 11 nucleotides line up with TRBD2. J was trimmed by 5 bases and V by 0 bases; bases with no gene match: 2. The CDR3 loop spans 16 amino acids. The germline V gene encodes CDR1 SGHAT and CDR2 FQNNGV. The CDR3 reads CASSLELAGVTGELFF. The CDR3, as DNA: TGTGCCAGCAGCTTAGAACTAGCGGGGGTAACCGGGGAGCTGTTTTTT. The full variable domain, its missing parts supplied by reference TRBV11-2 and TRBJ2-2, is EAGVAQSPRYKIIEKRQSVAFWCNPISGHATLYWYQQILGQGPKLLIQFQNNGVVDDSQLPKDRFSAERLKGVDSTLKIQPAKLEDSAVYLCASSLELAGVTGELFFGEGSRLTVL.

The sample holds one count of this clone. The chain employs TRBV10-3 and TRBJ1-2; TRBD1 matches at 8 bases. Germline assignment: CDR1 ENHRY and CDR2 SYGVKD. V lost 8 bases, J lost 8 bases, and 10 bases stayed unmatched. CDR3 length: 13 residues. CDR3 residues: CAIGTDRVEGYTF. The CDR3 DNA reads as TGTGCCATCGGAACGGACAGGGTGGAGGGCTACACCTTC.

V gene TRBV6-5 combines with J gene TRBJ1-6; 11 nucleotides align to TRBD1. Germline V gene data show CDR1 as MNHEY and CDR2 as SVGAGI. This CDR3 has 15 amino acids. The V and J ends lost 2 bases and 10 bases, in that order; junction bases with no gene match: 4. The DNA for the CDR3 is TGTGCCAGCAGTTACAGGGACAGGGGGATATCACCCCTCCACTTT. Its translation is CASSYRDRGISPLHF.